What follows is one T cell receptor beta chain and its context. This specimen belongs to a study of blood T cell repertoires in COVID-19. Looking at the study overall: Both acute and convalescent COVID-19 samples were obtained from the United States, Italy and Spain.

Germline-derived CDR1 and CDR2 are SGHRS and YFSETQ. V dropped 4 bases and J dropped 6 bases, with 11 bases sitting between them. This CDR3 is 12 amino acids long. Data came from immunoSEQ multiplex PCR; TCRdb stores just in-frame clones and leaves some out. The sample carries over 200,000 clones, approximately 91% recorded once. Material: peripheral blood. The clonotype originates from a human donor in a cohort sampled during active COVID-19. The chain combines TRBV5-1 with TRBJ2-7; D ambiguous. The CDR3 DNA follows: TGCGCCAGCAGCCTTAGAGGCAGCGAGCAGTACTTC. This sequence encodes CASSLRGSEQYF.